This TCR beta chain was identified in a study of blood T cell repertoires in COVID-19. Turning to the study itself: Material from acute and convalescent COVID-19 was sourced from the United States, Italy and Spain. PBMCs, B-cell-depleted T cells, or T cells provided the cDNA or gDNA that made up the material.

This CDR3 comprises 14 residues. Germline V gene data show CDR1 as SEHNR and CDR2 as FQNEAQ (reference sequence). Trimming took 5 bases from V and 9 from J, leaving 14 bases between them. As originally analysed: It was from reference gene primer amplification that nucleated cell counts were estimated. The data were produced by immunoSEQ multiplex PCR, yet TCRdb's version contains in-frame clones alone and is incomplete. That table furnishes V, J and clone size, whereas the DNA furnished D and trimming. The sample has 150,000 to 200,000 clones, about 81% seen once. This clone was counted only a few times.

The chain links TRBV7-9 to TRBJ1-6; D may be TRBD1 (6 bases). The source is an elderly woman with acute or convalescent COVID-19. The source material was peripheral blood. CDR3 nucleotides: TGTGCCAGCAGCCTCGGACAGTTTAGTTCACCCCTCCACTTT. Encoded protein: CASSLGQFSSPLHF.